The clone carrying this TCR beta chain has a count of ten or more. V was shortened by 10 bases and J by 1 base, with 17 bases between the two germline ends. Per the germline V gene, CDR1 is SGHKS and CDR2 is YYEKEE (reference sequence). The CDR3 is 14 residues long. Combining iRepertoire HTBI primers with Arm-PCR of CDR3 regions, the authors built TCR beta libraries. TCRdb independently ran MiXCR on the multiplex PCR reads; one entry per CDR3 protein. The sample includes a few hundred thousand distinct CDR3 sequences, around a fifth of them seen just once. These data come from a study of regulatory T cells in long-lasting Graves disease. Time point: persistent/refractory GD, antithyroid drugs over 5 years with positive TRAb. PBMCs provided the RNA from which the TCR library was made. Diagnosing Graves' disease relied on the American Thyroid Association guidelines.

This receptor was taken from a female donor with Graves disease. Sequences were derived from peripheral blood mononuclear cells (PBMCs), sampled when the disease was refractory, from a patient treated with antithyroid drugs. The rearrangement uses TRBV5-5 and TRBJ1-2; TRBD1 might be the D (6 bases). The CDR3 protein is CASKDSLFNYGYTF. CDR3 bases: TGTGCCTCCAAGGACAGCTTGTTTAACTATGGCTACACCTTC.